The rows below give T cell receptor beta chains drawn from one sample of a study of T cell responses to AZD1222 COVID-19 vaccine. Profiling relied on immunoSEQ multiplex PCR, and the TCRdb table lists in-frame clones only, not all of them. The data contain 85,000 to 100,000 clones, about nine tenths of them seen just once; the ten biggest clones take up about a fifth. Sequenced material: peripheral blood, taken on day 0 of AZD1222 vaccination. The receptors derive from an adult in good health. The CDR3 runs from the conserved cysteine through the conserved F or W. Fields, in order: D gene, clone size, V gene, J gene, CDR3 DNA, CDR3 protein. D genes are given only for firm matches. Size is omitted from some rows. Given values are once, few, many or a class for expanded clones.

d_call: TRBD1; clone_size: NA; v_call: TRBV5-1; j_call: TRBJ2-7; cdr3_nt: TGCGCCAGCAGCCCGGGACAGAACTATCCCTACGAGCAGTACTTC; cdr3_aa: CASSPGQNYPYEQYF
d_call: NA; clone_size: NA; v_call: TRBV18; j_call: TRBJ2-3; cdr3_nt: TGTGCCAGCTCACCTAGTGGGAGAGATACGCAGTATTTT; cdr3_aa: CASSPSGRDTQYF
d_call: NA; clone_size: NA; v_call: TRBV19; j_call: TRBJ1-6; cdr3_nt: TGTGCCAGTAGCCTCCAGGGGTACAATTCACCCCTCCACTTT; cdr3_aa: CASSLQGYNSPLHF
d_call: TRBD1; clone_size: NA; v_call: TRBV9; j_call: TRBJ1-3; cdr3_nt: TGTGCCAGCAGCGTAACAACCGGGACAGGGGGAGACACCATATATTTT; cdr3_aa: CASSVTTGTGGDTIYF
d_call: NA; clone_size: NA; v_call: TRBV28; j_call: TRBJ2-5; cdr3_nt: TGTGCCAGCAGTTCCTATACCGGGGAGACCCAGTACTTC; cdr3_aa: CASSSYTGETQYF
d_call: NA; clone_size: NA; v_call: TRBV4-3; j_call: TRBJ1-5; cdr3_nt: TGCGCCAGCAGCCAAAACGCGGGCGGGGGGAATCAGCCCCAGCATTTT; cdr3_aa: CASSQNAGGGNQPQHF
d_call: NA; clone_size: NA; v_call: TRBV7-2; j_call: TRBJ2-7; cdr3_nt: TGTGCCAGCAGCTTACTTCCGGTCTCCTACGAGCAGTACTTC; cdr3_aa: CASSLLPVSYEQYF
d_call: TRBD1; clone_size: NA; v_call: TRBV6-1; j_call: TRBJ1-2; cdr3_nt: TGTGCCAGCAGAGAAGGACAGGGGGGCGGCTACACCTTC; cdr3_aa: CASREGQGGGYTF
d_call: NA; clone_size: NA; v_call: TRBV6-2/TRBV6-3; j_call: TRBJ2-7; cdr3_nt: TGTGCCAGCAGTCAAGGTTCCGAGCAGTACTTC; cdr3_aa: CASSQGSEQYF
d_call: TRBD1; clone_size: NA; v_call: TRBV13; j_call: TRBJ2-1; cdr3_nt: TGTGCCAGCAGCGATACAGGGGTTTCCTACAATGAGCAGTTCTTC; cdr3_aa: CASSDTGVSYNEQFF
d_call: NA; clone_size: NA; v_call: TRBV5-4; j_call: TRBJ1-2; cdr3_nt: TGTGCCAGCAGCTTGGAATGGTTCTCTAACTATGGCTACACCTTC; cdr3_aa: CASSLEWFSNYGYTF
d_call: NA; clone_size: NA; v_call: TRBV15; j_call: TRBJ2-5; cdr3_nt: TGTGCCACCAGCAGAGATCAGGGGCAGTCCCAAGAGACCCAGTACTTC; cdr3_aa: CATSRDQGQSQETQYF
d_call: NA; clone_size: NA; v_call: TRBV5-6; j_call: TRBJ1-6; cdr3_nt: TGTGCCAGCAGCCGGAATTATAATTCACCCCTCCACTTT; cdr3_aa: CASSRNYNSPLHF
d_call: TRBD1; clone_size: NA; v_call: TRBV7-8; j_call: TRBJ1-2; cdr3_nt: TGTGCCAGCAGCCTCGGACAGGCCACCTATGGCTACACCTTC; cdr3_aa: CASSLGQATYGYTF
d_call: NA; clone_size: NA; v_call: TRBV5-6; j_call: TRBJ1-5; cdr3_nt: TGTGCCAGCAGCTCGACTAAACAGGTCGCAGGGCCCCAGCATTTT; cdr3_aa: CASSSTKQVAGPQHF
d_call: NA; clone_size: NA; v_call: TRBV3-1/TRBV3-2; j_call: TRBJ2-1; cdr3_nt: TGTGCCAGCAGCCAAGATCTTACGGGCAGGGGCTACAATGAGCAGTTCTTC; cdr3_aa: CASSQDLTGRGYNEQFF
d_call: TRBD1; clone_size: NA; v_call: TRBV6-5; j_call: TRBJ2-7; cdr3_nt: TGTGCCAGCAGTTACGGGACAGGGGGTTCCTACGAGCAGTACTTC; cdr3_aa: CASSYGTGGSYEQYF
d_call: NA; clone_size: few; v_call: TRBV11-2; j_call: TRBJ1-5; cdr3_nt: TGTGCCAGCAGTCGCAGTATAAATCAGCCCCAGCATTTT; cdr3_aa: CASSRSINQPQHF
d_call: TRBD2; clone_size: NA; v_call: TRBV6-5; j_call: TRBJ2-5; cdr3_nt: TGTGCCAGCAGTAAGGGACTAGCGGGTGAAGAGACCCAGTACTTC; cdr3_aa: CASSKGLAGEETQYF
d_call: NA; clone_size: NA; v_call: TRBV7-8; j_call: TRBJ1-1; cdr3_nt: TGTGCCAGCAGCCTCCGACGGGCTGAAGCTTTCTTT; cdr3_aa: CASSLRRAEAFF
d_call: TRBD2; clone_size: NA; v_call: TRBV6-5; j_call: TRBJ2-1; cdr3_nt: TGTGCCAGCAGTTCGCGGGGGGCAGGTGAGCAGTTCTTC; cdr3_aa: CASSSRGAGEQFF
d_call: TRBD2; clone_size: once; v_call: TRBV7-8; j_call: TRBJ2-7; cdr3_nt: TGTGCCAGCAGCCGCAGACTAGCGGGGGATTCCTACGAGCAGTACTTC; cdr3_aa: CASSRRLAGDSYEQYF